These 5 T cell receptor beta chains were sequenced from one sample in a study of STAT3 mutations in large granular lymphocyte leukemia. Using immunoSEQ multiplex PCR, the repertoire was profiled, and TCRdb retains in-frame clones only, with some absent. The sample holds some 9,800 clones, approximately 92% seen once. No antigens are known for them. Overall study results and limits: Every T-LGLL patient had at least one immunodominant TCRbeta clonotype.

Sample: peripheral blood mononuclear cells. Source of these receptors: a man in his fifties or sixties with T-cell large granular lymphocyte leukemia. Some clones in this sample may be carry-over from other donors' samples.

The J gene is TRBJ1-5, the V gene TRBV7-3; the match to TRBD1 covers 7 bases. This CDR3 is built from 13 residues. J lost 4 bases, V lost 5 bases, and 2 bases had no gene match. CDR1 is SGHTA, CDR2 FQGTGA, per germline. In nucleotides, the CDR3 is TGTGCCAGCAGCCAACAGGGGAATCAGCCCCAGCATTTT. It yields the protein CASSQQGNQPQHF.

CDR3 protein: CASSPRDLRGEQYF. In DNA form, the CDR3 reads TGTGCCAGCTCACCAAGGGACCTGCGGGGCGAGCAGTACTTC. This chain joins TRBV18 and TRBJ2-7; tentative D call: TRBD2 (6 bases). V was trimmed by 2 bases and J by 6 bases, leaving 14 bases between them. The CDR3 runs to 14 residues. CDR1 and CDR2 (germline): KGHSH, LQKENI.

The gene calls are TRBV18 and TRBJ2-6; 8 bases fit TRBD2. The CDR3 totals 18 residues. Unmatched junction bases numbered 6, after V lost 2 bases and J lost 0 bases. Germline CDR1 is KGHSH and CDR2 is LQKENI. The CDR3 DNA sequence: TGTGCCAGCTCACCAAGCCTAGCGGGCTACTCTGGGGCCAACGTCCTGACTTTC. It specifies CASSPSLAGYSGANVLTF.

The gene calls are TRBV18 and TRBJ2-5; D possibly corresponds to TRBD2 (5 bases). Germline V lookup: CDR1 KGHSH, CDR2 LQKENI. This CDR3 contains 15 residues. V was trimmed by 0 bases and J by 5 bases, leaving 13 bases between them. Here the CDR3 reads CASSPPSGIGETQYF. The CDR3 DNA is TGTGCCAGCTCACCACCCTCGGGGATTGGGGAGACCCAGTACTTC.

V and J are TRBV18 and TRBJ1-3, with a weak D call TRBD1 (6 bases). The germline V and J ends were trimmed by 3 bases and 6 bases, with 18 bases remaining between them. Germline V CDR1 and CDR2: KGHSH, LQKENI. This CDR3 contains 16 residues. The CDR3 DNA is TGTGCCAGCTCACCCCTCGACAGGTTGATCGTAAACACCATATATTTT. This gives the protein CASSPLDRLIVNTIYF.